A single sample is the source of the 3 T cell receptor beta chains below, sequenced in a study of T cell responses to AZD1222 COVID-19 vaccine. Clones were read by immunoSEQ multiplex PCR, and TCRdb kept only the in-frame ones, dropping some. This sample has some 90,000 clones, with 70% to 90% found just once. The sample here was peripheral blood, taken on day 0 of AZD1222 vaccination. Receptors were obtained from an adult in good health.

The rearrangement links TRBV29-1 to TRBJ2-3, with 7 bases fitting TRBD1. The CDR3 is 14 residues long. The germline gives CDR1 SQVTM, CDR2 ANQGSEA. J gave up 3 bases and V 3 bases, and 6 bases lay outside the gene matches. This CDR3 reads CSVERGQGTDTQYF. CDR3 sequence (DNA): TGCAGCGTTGAGAGGGGGCAAGGGACAGATACGCAGTATTTT.

The V and J genes are TRBV13 and TRBJ1-1; D is perhaps TRBD1 (5 bases). Germline loops: CDR1 PRHDT, CDR2 FYEKMQ (reference sequence). The V gene lost 7 bases and the J gene lost 7 bases, with 10 bases spanning the gap. The CDR3 contains 11 residues. The DNA of the CDR3 is TGTGCCAGCACCCGACAGTTTGAAGCTTTCTTT. It yields the protein CASTRQFEAFF.

J is TRBJ2-3 and V is TRBV5-6; D uncertain. This CDR3 has 12 amino acids. Trimming shortened V by 3 bases and J by 7 bases, and 9 bases separated the two germline ends. CDR1 is SGHDT, CDR2 YYEEEE, per germline. CDR3 region: CASSSDINTQYF. The CDR3 region has the DNA TGTGCCAGCAGCTCCGACATAAATACGCAGTATTTT.